This TCR beta chain was sequenced during a study of T cells in Graves' hyperthyroidism and ophthalmopathy. Study results and limitations: Ophthalmopathy, as predicted by the model, came a median 6.5 months after the prediction. Most clonotypes expanded in thyroid above 0.001 were likewise present in blood.

This clonotype was counted at least ten times. No antigen is known for it. The CDR3 runs 13 residues. The V gene's germline CDR1 is SQVTM and CDR2 ANQGSEA. V dropped 3 bases and J dropped 2; count of bases not matched to a gene: 3. Researchers amplified the TCR beta CDR3 regions from RNA transcripts. Researchers ran a first-round RT-PCR on the TCR CDR3 using the HTBI primer set. TCRdb redid the calling of the multiplex PCR reads with MiXCR, one entry per CDR3 protein. The table lists 300,000 to 400,000 distinct CDR3 sequences, approximately 15% of them singletons. Patients aged 18 to 65 had newly diagnosed hyperthyroidism lasting under 2 months. Around 10 ml of fresh peripheral blood supplied the PBMCs.

This clonotype originated in a woman aged 55-70 years with Graves' hyperthyroidism. The chain has TRBV29-1 and TRBJ1-1, with 7 bases that match TRBD1. Material: blood. The CDR3 spells CSVDRGANTEAFF. The CDR3 DNA reads TGCAGCGTTGACAGGGGGGCAAACACTGAAGCTTTCTTT.